This TCR beta chain was retrieved from a study of identical twins. Points from the study as a whole: Conclusions rested on cross-sectional statistics rather than following the same donors. Within monozygotic twins, out-of-frame TCR alpha sharing was underestimated by the models. The study found excess low generation probability among twin-shared out-of-frame alpha sequences. The study found weaker excess twin sharing in beta out-of-frame sequences.

Via MiXCR, TCRdb re-called the 5' RACE reads, giving one row per CDR3 protein. The table lists about 570,000 distinct CDR3 sequences, roughly 9.5% of them singletons. Concerning this clonotype: What it binds is not known.

This CDR3 region has 15 residues. Deletions cut 0 bases from V and 5 bases from J, with 14 bases between. From germline, CDR1 is SGHRS and CDR2 YFSETQ. These same data were also listed under a study on yellow fever vaccine responses in identical twins.

This chain uses TRBV5-1 with TRBJ2-5; weak D call: TRBD2 (5 bases). Material: PBMCs. The TCR was taken from a woman younger than 30 in good health. CDR3 sequence reads: CASSLDQSGDETQYF. CDR3 bases: TGCGCCAGCAGCTTGGACCAGTCCGGGGATGAGACCCAGTACTTC. The full variable domain, rest sourced from reference TRBV5-1 and TRBJ2-5, is KAGVTQTPRYLIKTRGQQVTLSCSPISGHRSVSWYQQTPGQGLQFLFEYFSETQRNKGNFPGRFSGRQFSNSRSEMNVSTLELGDSALYLCASSLDQSGDETQYFGPGTRLLVL.